Sequencing of this T cell receptor (beta chain) was carried out in a study of read filtering for tumor transcriptome and immune sequencing. Whole-study context: After DNase treatment, RNA was made into whole-transcriptome libraries.

Study-level findings and limits: Dropping single-read clonotypes raised IR-seq and RNA-seq shared-clonotype correlation. Even smaller IR-seq throughput identified most shared clonotypes.

This clonotype was counted many times. Its antigen is currently unknown. This library used 300 to 450 ng RNA and molecular barcoded adaptors spanning alpha/delta and beta/gamma chains. In TCRdb, the reads were re-called with MiXCR into one record per CDR3 protein. This sample has some 19,000 distinct CDR3 sequences; around 20% occur once, and the top ten carry 20% to 30%. Germline CDR1 and CDR2: DFQATT and SNEGSKA (reference sequence). CDR3 length: 13 residues. V gave up 2 bases and J gave up 6 bases, with 14 bases separating them. The sequence was collected from a donor at least 40 years old with multiple myeloma. The J gene is TRBJ2-7, the V gene TRBV20-1, with D hard to call. Source material: a population of CD138-negative cells sorted from bone marrow. The CDR3 spells CSARHPGTAEQYF. The CDR3 DNA reads as TGCAGTGCTAGACACCCCGGCACCGCCGAGCAGTACTTC.